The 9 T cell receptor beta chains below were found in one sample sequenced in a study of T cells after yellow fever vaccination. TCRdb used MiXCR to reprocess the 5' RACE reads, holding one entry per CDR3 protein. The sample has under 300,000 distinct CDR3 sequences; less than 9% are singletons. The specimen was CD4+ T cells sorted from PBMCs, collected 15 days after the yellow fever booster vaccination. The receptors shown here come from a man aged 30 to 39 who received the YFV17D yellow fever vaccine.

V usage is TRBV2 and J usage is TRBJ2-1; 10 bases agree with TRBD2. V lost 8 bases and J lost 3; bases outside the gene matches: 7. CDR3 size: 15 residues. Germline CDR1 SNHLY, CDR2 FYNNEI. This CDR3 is CASRNRTSGYNEQFF. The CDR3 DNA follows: TGTGCCAGCCGAAACCGGACTAGCGGCTACAATGAGCAGTTCTTC.

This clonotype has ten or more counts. The CDR3 sequence: CATSRDPGAGVPGELFF. The CDR3, as DNA: TGTGCCACCAGCAGAGATCCGGGAGCGGGAGTCCCCGGGGAGCTGTTTTTT. This chain connects TRBV15 to TRBJ2-2; 8 bases match TRBD2. The CDR3 is 17 residues long. Germline V gene lookup returns CDR1 LNHNV and CDR2 YYDKDF (reference sequence). After removal of 0 bases from V and 6 bases from J, the junction contained 9 bases not matched to a gene.

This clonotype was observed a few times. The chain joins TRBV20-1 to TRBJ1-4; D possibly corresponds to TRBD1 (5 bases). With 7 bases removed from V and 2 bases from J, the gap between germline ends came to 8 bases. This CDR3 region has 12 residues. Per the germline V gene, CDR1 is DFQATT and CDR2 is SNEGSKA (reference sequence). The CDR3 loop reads CSGGETNEKLFF. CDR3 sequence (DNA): TGCAGTGGAGGGGAGACTAATGAAAAACTGTTTTTT.

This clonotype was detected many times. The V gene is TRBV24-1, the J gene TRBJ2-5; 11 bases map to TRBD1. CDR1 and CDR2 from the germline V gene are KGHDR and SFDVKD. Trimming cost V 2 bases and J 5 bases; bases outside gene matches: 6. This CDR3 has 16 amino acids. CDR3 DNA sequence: TGTGCCACCAGTGATTCCGGGACAGGGGGACTGGAGACCCAGTACTTC. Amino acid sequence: CATSDSGTGGLETQYF.

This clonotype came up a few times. CDR3 protein: CASRFLGDRDSYGYTF. The DNA of the CDR3 is TGCGCCAGCAGATTCCTGGGCGACAGGGACTCCTATGGCTACACCTTC. The chain employs TRBV5-1 and TRBJ1-2, with 7 positions matching TRBD1. Germline V CDR1 and CDR2: SGHRS, YFSETQ. V lost 5 bases to trimming and J lost 4 bases; unmatched junction nucleotides: 14. The CDR3 runs to 16 residues.

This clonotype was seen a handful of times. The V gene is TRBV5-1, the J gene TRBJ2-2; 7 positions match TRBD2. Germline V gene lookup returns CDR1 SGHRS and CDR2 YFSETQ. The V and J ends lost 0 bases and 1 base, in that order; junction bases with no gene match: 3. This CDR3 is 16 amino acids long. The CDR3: CASSLEAGVNTGELFF. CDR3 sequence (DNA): TGCGCCAGCAGCTTGGAGGCGGGAGTGAACACCGGGGAGCTGTTTTTT.

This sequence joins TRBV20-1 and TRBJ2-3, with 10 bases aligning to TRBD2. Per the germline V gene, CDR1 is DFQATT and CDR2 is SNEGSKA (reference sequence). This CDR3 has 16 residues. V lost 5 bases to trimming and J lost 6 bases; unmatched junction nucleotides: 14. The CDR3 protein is CSADRSSGSLGDTQYF. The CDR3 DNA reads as TGCAGTGCTGACCGATCTAGCGGGAGCCTGGGGGATACGCAGTATTTT.

DNA for the CDR3: TGTGCCAGCAGAACTAGGGGCCCCGAGCAGTACTTC. Its protein is CASRTRGPEQYF. The J gene is TRBJ2-7, the V gene TRBV6-2 or TRBV6-3, with D perhaps TRBD1 or TRBD2 (5 bases each). This CDR3 comprises 12 residues. The V end lost 6 bases, the J end lost 6 bases, and 12 bases lay between the germline ends. Germline CDR1 MNHEY, CDR2 SVGEGT.

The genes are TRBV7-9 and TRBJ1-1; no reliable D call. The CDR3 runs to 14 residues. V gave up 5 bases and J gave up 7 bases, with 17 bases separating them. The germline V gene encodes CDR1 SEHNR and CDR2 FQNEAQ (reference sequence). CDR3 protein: CASSLETGYDEAFF. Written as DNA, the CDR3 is TGTGCCAGCAGCCTCGAGACGGGGTATGATGAAGCTTTCTTT. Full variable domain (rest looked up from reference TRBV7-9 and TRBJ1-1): DTGVSQNPRHKITKRGQNVTFRCDPISEHNRLYWYRQTLGQGPEFLTYFQNEAQLEKSRLLSDRFSAERPKGSFSTLEIQRTEQGDSAMYLCASSLETGYDEAFFGQGTRLTVV.